This T cell receptor (beta chain) stems from a study of blood T cells in healthy people across ages. Study findings and constraints: Those diversity estimates obtained from one million T cells were thought to be underestimates.

The CDR3 covers 13 residues. CDR1 and CDR2 from the germline V gene are SGHRS and YFSETQ. V dropped 5 bases and J dropped 3 bases, with 8 bases sitting between them. Extraction yielded at least 5 micrograms of total RNA per sample. A sample-barcoded 5' primer and a J-beta primer mix were used in a second PCR of roughly 6 to 11 cycles. TCRdb re-analysed the 5' RACE reads in MiXCR, keeping a single row per CDR3 protein. The sample has some 1,500,000 distinct CDR3 sequences, 42% seen once. This clonotype was observed a few times. Antigen: not known. V and J are TRBV5-1 and TRBJ1-4; the D is unclear. Sequenced: blood. This clonotype was obtained from a woman under 30 in good health. The CDR3 is CASRLRANEKLFF. DNA for the CDR3: TGCGCCAGCAGACTTCGAGCTAATGAAAAACTGTTTTTT.